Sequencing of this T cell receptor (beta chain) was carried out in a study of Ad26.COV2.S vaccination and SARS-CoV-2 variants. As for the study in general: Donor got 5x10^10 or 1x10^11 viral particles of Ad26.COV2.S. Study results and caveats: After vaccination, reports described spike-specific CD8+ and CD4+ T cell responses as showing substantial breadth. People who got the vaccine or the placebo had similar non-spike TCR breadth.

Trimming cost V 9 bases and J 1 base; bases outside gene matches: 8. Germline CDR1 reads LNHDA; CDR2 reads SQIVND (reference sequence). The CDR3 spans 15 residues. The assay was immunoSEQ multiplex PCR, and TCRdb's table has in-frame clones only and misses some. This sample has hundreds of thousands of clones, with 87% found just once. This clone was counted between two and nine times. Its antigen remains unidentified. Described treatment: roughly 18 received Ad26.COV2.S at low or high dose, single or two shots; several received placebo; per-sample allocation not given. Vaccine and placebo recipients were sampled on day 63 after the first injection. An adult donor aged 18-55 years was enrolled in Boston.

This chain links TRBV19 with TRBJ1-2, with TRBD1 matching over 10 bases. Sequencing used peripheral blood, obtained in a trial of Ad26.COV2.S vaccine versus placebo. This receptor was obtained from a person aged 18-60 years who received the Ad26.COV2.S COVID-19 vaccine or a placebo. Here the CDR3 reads CASSPRDRGNYGYTF. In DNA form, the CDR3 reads TGTGCCAGCAGCCCTCGGGACAGGGGTAACTATGGCTACACCTTC.